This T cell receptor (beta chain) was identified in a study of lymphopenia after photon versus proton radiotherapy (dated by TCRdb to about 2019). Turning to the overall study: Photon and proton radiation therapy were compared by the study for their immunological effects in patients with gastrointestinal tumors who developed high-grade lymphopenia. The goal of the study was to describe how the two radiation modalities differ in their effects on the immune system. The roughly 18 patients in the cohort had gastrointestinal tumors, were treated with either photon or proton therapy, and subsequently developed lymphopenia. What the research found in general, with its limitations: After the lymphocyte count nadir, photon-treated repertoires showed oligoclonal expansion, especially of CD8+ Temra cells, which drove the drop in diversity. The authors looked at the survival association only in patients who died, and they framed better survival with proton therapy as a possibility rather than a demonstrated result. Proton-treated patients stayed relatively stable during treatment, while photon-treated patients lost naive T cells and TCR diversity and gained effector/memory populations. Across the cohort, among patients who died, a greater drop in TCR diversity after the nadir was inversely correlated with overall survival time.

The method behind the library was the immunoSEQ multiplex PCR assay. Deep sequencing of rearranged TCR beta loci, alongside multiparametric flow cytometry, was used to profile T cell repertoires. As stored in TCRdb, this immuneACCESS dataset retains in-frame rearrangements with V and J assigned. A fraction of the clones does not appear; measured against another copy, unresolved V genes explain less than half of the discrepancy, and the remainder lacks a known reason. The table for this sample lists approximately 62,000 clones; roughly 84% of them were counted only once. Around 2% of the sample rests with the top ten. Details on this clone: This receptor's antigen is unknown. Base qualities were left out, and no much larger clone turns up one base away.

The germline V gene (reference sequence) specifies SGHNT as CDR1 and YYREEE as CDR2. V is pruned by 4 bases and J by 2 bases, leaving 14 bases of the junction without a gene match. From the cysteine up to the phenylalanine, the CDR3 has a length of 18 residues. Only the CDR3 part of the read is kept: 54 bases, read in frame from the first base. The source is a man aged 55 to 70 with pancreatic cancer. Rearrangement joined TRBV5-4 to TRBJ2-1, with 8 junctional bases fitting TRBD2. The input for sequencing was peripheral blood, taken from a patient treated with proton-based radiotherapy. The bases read TGTGCCAGCAGCGCGGGAGGAGGAAGGCTACCAGCCTACAATGAGCAGTTCTTC. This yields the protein CASSAGGGRLPAYNEQFF.